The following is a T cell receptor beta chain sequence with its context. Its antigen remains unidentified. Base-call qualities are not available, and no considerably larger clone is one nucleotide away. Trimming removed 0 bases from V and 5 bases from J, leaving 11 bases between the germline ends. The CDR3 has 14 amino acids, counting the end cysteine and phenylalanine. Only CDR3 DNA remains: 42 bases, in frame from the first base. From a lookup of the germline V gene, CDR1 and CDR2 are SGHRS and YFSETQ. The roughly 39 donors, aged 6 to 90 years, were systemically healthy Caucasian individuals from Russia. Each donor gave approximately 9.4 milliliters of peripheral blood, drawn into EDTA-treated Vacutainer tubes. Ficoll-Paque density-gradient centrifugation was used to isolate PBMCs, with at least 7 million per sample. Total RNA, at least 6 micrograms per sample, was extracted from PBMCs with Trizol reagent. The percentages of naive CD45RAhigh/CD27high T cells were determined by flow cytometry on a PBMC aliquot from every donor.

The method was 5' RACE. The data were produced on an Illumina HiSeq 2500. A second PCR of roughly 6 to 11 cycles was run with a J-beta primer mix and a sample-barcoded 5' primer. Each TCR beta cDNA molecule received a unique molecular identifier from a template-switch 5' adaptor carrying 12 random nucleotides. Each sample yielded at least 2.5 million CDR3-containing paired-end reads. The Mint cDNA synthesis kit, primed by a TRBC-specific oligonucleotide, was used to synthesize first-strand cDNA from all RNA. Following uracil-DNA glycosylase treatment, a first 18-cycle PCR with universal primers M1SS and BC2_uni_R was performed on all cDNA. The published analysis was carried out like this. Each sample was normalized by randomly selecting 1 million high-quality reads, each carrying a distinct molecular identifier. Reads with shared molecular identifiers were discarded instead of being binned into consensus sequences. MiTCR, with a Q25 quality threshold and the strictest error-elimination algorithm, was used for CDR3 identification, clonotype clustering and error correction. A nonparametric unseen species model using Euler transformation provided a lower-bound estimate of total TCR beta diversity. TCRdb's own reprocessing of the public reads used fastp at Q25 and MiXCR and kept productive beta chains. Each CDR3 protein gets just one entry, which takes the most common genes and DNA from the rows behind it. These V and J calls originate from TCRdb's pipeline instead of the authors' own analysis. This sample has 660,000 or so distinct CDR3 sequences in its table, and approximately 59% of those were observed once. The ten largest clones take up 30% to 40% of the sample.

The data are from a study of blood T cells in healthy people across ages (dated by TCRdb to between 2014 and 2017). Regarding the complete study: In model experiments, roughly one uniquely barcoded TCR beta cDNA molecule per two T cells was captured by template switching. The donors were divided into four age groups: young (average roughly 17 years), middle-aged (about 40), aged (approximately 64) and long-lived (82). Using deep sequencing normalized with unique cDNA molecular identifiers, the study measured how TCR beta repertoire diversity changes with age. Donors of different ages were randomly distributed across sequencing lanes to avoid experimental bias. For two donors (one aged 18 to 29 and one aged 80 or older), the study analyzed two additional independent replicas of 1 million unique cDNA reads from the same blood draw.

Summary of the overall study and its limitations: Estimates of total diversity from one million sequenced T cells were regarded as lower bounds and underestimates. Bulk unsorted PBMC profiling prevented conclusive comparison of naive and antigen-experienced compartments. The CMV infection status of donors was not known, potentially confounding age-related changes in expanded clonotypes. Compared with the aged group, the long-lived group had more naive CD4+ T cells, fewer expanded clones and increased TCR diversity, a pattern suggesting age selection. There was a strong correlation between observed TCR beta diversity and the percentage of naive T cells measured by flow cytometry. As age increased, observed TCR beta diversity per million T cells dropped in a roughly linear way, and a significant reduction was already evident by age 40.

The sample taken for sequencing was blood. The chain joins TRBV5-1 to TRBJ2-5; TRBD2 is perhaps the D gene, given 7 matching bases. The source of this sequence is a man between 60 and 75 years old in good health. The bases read TGCGCCAGCAGCTTGGAGGGGGGGTTCGAGACCCAGTACTTC. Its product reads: CASSLEGGFETQYF. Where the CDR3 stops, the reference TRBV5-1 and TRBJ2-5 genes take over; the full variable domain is KAGVTQTPRYLIKTRGQQVTLSCSPISGHRSVSWYQQTPGQGLQFLFEYFSETQRNKGNFPGRFSGRQFSNSRSEMNVSTLELGDSALYLCASSLEGGFETQYFGPGTRLLVL.